The present entry profiles one TCR beta chain with its context. No antigen is known for it. Both TRBC1 and TRBC2 were covered by a beta constant-region primer of two equimolar oligonucleotides. TCRdb re-called the UMI-ligation and nested PCR reads through MiXCR, storing one row per CDR3 protein. This table has approximately 82,000 distinct CDR3 sequences, over 7% appearing once. The record originates from a study of naive and memory T cell subsets. Points from the study as a whole: A clonotype means one alpha or beta sequence, not an alpha/beta pair. Diversity fell and Gini index rose from naive through CM, EM, EMRA. Findings for naive and memory subsets could not be checked against ground truth.

CD4 T cells were positively selected, then CD8 T cells from the CD4-negative fraction. CDR3 length equals 14 residues. Trimming took off 6 bases at V and 6 bases at J, with 18 bases between the two ends. Germline loops: CDR1 MNHEY, CDR2 SVGEGT. The sequence was obtained from a human donor in good health. This chain joins TRBV6-2 or TRBV6-3 and TRBJ2-7; a possible D gene is TRBD1 (6 bases). Source material: central memory CD4+ T cells from blood. CDR3 amino acids: CASSSGQPAGEQYF. The CDR3 DNA reads TGTGCCAGCAGCTCCGGACAGCCGGCGGGCGAGCAGTACTTC.